The T cell receptor beta chain described here comes from a study of T cells after yellow fever vaccination. Findings and limits, study-wide: When the response was secondary, it was weaker but reached its peak faster, day 5 versus 15. The CD4 compartment and the CD8 compartment contained a small share of clonotypes in common.

With regard to this clonotype: Its cognate antigen is unknown.

The CDR3 length is 14 residues. The germline V gene has CDR1 SGHRS and CDR2 YFSETQ. The junction had 9 bases not matched to a gene; V was cut back by 8 bases and J by 4 bases. Synthesis of TCR cDNA relied on 5'RACE template switching, which attached a universal primer site and UMIs. TCRdb reanalysed the 5' RACE reads using MiXCR and keeps one entry per CDR3 protein. The sample yields 400,000 to 450,000 distinct CDR3 sequences, roughly a sixth seen once. This clonotype was obtained from a man between 18 and 35 years old who received the YFV17D yellow fever vaccine. The chain has TRBV5-1 and TRBJ2-5; TRBD1 matches at 9 bases. Sequencing was performed on PBMCs, taken before the yellow fever booster vaccination. In DNA form, the CDR3 reads TGCGCCAGTACAGGGGGCGCGTCGGGAGAGACCCAGTACTTC. It codes for CASTGGASGETQYF.